The sequence of this T cell receptor beta chain was determined in a study of T cells after yellow fever vaccination. TCRdb reprocessed the 5' RACE reads via MiXCR and lists one record per CDR3 protein. The table includes some 97,000 distinct CDR3 sequences, roughly 6% detected once. This clonotype came up a few times. Antigen: not known. Overall study results and limits: Most clones from primary vaccination were detected again post-booster (roughly 96% CD4, 88% CD8).

This CDR3 spans 18 amino acids. V was clipped by 0 bases and J by 9 bases; unmatched bases: 13. The V gene's germline CDR1 is SGHTA and CDR2 FQGTGA. The receptor was derived from a man between 18 and 29 years old who received the YFV17D yellow fever vaccine. The starting material was CD8+ T cells sorted from PBMCs, obtained 10 days after the yellow fever booster vaccination. The chain has TRBV7-3 and TRBJ2-1; TRBD2 matches at 11 bases. Written as DNA, the CDR3 is TGTGCCAGCAGCTTAACGCCCAGTGGGACTAGCGGACGTGTTGAGCAGTTCTTC. Encoded protein: CASSLTPSGTSGRVEQFF.